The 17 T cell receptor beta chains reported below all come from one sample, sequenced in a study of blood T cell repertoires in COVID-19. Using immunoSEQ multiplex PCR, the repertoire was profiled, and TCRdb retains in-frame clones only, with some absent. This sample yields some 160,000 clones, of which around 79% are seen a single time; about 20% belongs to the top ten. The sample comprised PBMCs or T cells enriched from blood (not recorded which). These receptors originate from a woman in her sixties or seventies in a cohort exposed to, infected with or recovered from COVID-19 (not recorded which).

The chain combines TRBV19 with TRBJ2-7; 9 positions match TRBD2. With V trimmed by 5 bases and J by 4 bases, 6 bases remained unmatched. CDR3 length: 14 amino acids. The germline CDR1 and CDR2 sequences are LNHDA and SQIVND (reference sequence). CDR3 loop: CASSPGGRGYEQYF. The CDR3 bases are TGTGCCAGTAGTCCCGGCGGGAGGGGGTACGAGCAGTACTTC.

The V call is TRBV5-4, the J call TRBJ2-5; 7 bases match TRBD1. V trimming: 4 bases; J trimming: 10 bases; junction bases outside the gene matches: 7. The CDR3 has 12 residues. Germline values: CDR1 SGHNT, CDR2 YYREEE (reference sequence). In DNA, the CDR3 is TGTGCCAGCAGCCCCGACAGGGTGAACCAGTACTTC. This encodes CASSPDRVNQYF.

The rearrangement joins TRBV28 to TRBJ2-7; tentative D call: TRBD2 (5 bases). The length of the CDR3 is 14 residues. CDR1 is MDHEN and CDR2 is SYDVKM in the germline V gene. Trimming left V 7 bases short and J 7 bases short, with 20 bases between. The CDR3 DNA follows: TGTGCCAGCACCCCCCCCTCTGGACGCGGGGAGCAGTACTTC. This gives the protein CASTPPSGRGEQYF.

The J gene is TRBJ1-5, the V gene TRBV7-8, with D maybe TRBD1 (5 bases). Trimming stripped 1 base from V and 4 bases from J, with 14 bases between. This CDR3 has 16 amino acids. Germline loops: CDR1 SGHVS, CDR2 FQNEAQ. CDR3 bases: TGTGCCAGCAGCTTAGTCGGCAGGGAACTTAATCAGCCCCAGCATTTT. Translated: CASSLVGRELNQPQHF.

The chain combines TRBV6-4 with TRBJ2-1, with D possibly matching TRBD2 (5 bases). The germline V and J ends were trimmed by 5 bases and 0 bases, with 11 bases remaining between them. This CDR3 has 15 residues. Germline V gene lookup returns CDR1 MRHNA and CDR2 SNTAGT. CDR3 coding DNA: TGTGCCAGCAGTCCCCGGGGAGCCTCCTACAATGAGCAGTTCTTC. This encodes CASSPRGASYNEQFF.

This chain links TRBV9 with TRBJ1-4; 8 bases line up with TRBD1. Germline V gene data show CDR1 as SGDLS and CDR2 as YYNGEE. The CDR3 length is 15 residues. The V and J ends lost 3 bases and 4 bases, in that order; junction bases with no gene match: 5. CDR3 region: CASSARQGFNEKLFF. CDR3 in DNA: TGTGCCAGCAGCGCCCGACAGGGGTTTAATGAAAAACTGTTTTTT. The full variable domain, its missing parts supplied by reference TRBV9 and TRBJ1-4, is DSGVTQTPKHLITATGQRVTLRCSPRSGDLSVYWYQQSLDQGLQFLIQYYNGEERAKGNILERFSAQQFPDLHSELNLSSLELGDSALYFCASSARQGFNEKLFFGSGTQLSVL.

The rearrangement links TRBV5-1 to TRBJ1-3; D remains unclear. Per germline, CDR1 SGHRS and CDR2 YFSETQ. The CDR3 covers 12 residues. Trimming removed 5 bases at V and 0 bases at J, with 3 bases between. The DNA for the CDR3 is TGCGCCAGCAGGAGCTCTGGAAACACCATATATTTT. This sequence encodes CASRSSGNTIYF.

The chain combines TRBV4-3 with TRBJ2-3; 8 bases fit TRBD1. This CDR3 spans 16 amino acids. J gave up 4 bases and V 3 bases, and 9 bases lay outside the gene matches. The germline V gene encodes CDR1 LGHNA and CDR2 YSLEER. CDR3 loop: CASSHGWTGTADTQYF. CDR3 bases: TGCGCCAGCAGCCATGGATGGACAGGGACGGCAGATACGCAGTATTTT.

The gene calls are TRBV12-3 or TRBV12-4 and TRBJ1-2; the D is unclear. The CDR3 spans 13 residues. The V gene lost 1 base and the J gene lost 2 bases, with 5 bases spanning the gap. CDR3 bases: TGTGCCAGCAGTTTAGGGGCCAACTATGGCTACACCTTC. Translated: CASSLGANYGYTF.

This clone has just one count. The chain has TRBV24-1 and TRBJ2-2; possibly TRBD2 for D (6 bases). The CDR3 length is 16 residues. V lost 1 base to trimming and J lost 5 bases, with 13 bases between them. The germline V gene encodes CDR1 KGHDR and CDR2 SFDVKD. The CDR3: CATSDLGSGWTGELFF. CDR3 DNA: TGTGCCACCAGTGATTTAGGCAGCGGGTGGACCGGGGAGCTGTTTTTT.

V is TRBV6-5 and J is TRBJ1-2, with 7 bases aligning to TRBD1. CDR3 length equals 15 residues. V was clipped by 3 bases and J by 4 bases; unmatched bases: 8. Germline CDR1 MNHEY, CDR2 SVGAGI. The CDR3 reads CASSYRSAGGYGYTF. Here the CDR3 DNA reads TGTGCCAGCAGTTATCGGTCGGCAGGGGGCTATGGCTACACCTTC.

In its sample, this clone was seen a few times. In DNA form, the CDR3 reads TGTGCCAGCAGACTGGACCCTTCTACCGGGACAGGGGGGTACAATGAGCAGTTCTTC. Its translation is CASRLDPSTGTGGYNEQFF. This chain connects TRBV5-5 to TRBJ2-1, with 11 positions matching TRBD1. After removal of 5 bases from V and 4 bases from J, the junction contained 17 bases not matched to a gene. CDR1 is SGHKS, CDR2 YYEKEE, per germline (reference sequence). This CDR3 comprises 19 residues.

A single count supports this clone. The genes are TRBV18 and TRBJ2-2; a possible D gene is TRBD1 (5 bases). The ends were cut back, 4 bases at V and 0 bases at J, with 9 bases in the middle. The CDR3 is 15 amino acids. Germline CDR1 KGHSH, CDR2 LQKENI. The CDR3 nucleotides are TGTGCCAGCTCACAAGGACACGCGAACACCGGGGAGCTGTTTTTT. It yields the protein CASSQGHANTGELFF. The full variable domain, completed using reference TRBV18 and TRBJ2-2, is NAGVMQNPRHLVRRRGQEARLRCSPMKGHSHVYWYRQLPEEGLKFMVYLQKENIIDESGMPKERFSAEFPKEGPSILRIQQVVRGDSAAYFCASSQGHANTGELFFGEGSRLTVL.

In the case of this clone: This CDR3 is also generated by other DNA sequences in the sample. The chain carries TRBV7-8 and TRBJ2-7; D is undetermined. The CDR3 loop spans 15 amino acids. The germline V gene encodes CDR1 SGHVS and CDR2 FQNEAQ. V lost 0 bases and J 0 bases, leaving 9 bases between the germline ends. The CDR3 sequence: CASSLARGSSYEQYF. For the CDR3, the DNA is TGTGCCAGCAGCTTAGCGAGAGGCAGCTCCTACGAGCAGTACTTC.

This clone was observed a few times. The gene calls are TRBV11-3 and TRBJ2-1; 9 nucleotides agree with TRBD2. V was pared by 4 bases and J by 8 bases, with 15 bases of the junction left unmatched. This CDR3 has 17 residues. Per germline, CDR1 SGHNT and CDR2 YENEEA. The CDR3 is CASSSTTGSGSRDEQFF. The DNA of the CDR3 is TGTGCCAGCAGCTCCACTACCGGTAGCGGGAGTCGGGATGAGCAGTTCTTC.

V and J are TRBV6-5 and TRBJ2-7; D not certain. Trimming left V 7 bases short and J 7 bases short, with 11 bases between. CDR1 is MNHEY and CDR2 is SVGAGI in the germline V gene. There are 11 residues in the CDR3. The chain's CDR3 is CASNNYREQYF. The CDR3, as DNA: TGTGCCAGCAACAATTACAGAGAGCAGTACTTC.

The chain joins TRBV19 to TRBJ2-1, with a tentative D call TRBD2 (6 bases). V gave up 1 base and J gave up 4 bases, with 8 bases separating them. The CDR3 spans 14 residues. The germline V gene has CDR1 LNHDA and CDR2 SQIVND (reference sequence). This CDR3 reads CASSIVGLYNEQFF. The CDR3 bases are TGTGCCAGTAGTATAGTGGGACTGTACAATGAGCAGTTCTTC. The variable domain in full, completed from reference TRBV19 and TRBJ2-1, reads DGGITQSPKYLFRKEGQNVTLSCEQNLNHDAMYWYRQDPGQGLRLIYYSQIVNDFQKGDIAEGYSVSREKKESFPLTVTSAQKNPTAFYLCASSIVGLYNEQFFGPGTRLTVL.